These T cell receptor beta chains were read from a single sample in a study of blood T cell repertoires in COVID-19. Some clones are missing from TCRdb's copy, which holds only in-frame ones; the method was immunoSEQ multiplex PCR. The sample includes tens of thousands of clones, 78% of them seen just once. Material: peripheral blood. The receptor set was obtained from a man in his 70s with COVID-19, enrolled during active disease. The conserved cysteine and the conserved F or W are not part of the CDR3 here. The order of the fields is V gene, CDR3 protein.

>TRBV30
AWSLARGRTLTGELF
>TRBV6-2/TRBV6-3
ASRPFVTGGLFSGETQY
>TRBV2
ASSSFPNQPQH
>TRBV14
ASSQDRGDRTYNEQF
>TRBV18
ASSPRNGGPGDTQY
>TRBV9
ASSLRVNRTTDTQY
>TRBV7-9
ASSLDDFQSEAF
>TRBV27
ASSFTGLQPQH
>TRBV21-1
ASTAGYEQY
>TRBV5-4
ASSFRRTSGGAGGELF
>TRBV2
ASSVEANQPQH
>TRBV28
ASSLNQGAYYNEQF
>TRBV27
ASSEPYSYEQF
>TRBV6-5
ASSYESGLAYEQY
>TRBV5-1
ASSPTPSGSYEQY
>TRBV20-1
SASSGVTGELF
>TRBV2
ASRRQGIGTEVF
>TRBV5-5
ASSQQGDYEQY
>TRBV5-1
ASSSTGNPTDTQY
>TRBV6-5
ASGKTSHYNEQF
>TRBV4-2
ASSQDIVRGTEAF
>TRBV28
ASSSGQGGINGYT
>TRBV19
ASSKGGPFDYGYT
>TRBV7-9
ASSLRQGTITEAF
>TRBV3-1/TRBV3-2
ASSQGQAGRHEQY
>TRBV6-5
ASSTQGNTIY
>TRBV24-1
ATSDWGQGNTGELF
>TRBV25-1
ASAGTDRSYEQY
>TRBV3-1/TRBV3-2
ASSQGTEASPLH
>TRBV9
ASSVGLREPYEQY
>TRBV6-4
ASSPGLAGADTQY
>TRBV3-1/TRBV3-2
ASSHPGRNTEAF
>TRBV19
ASRGSQETQY
>TRBV3-1/TRBV3-2
ASSQTWTGETEQF
>TRBV5-6
ASTVTAEEWETQY
>TRBV11-2
ASSWGDVNEQF